These 10 T cell receptor beta chains were sequenced from one sample in a study of blood T cell repertoires in COVID-19. Clones were read by immunoSEQ multiplex PCR, and TCRdb kept only the in-frame ones, dropping some. Of tens of thousands of clones in the sample, 68% were seen once. The sample comprised peripheral blood. These receptors came from a woman aged 65 to 85 with acute or convalescent COVID-19.

The chain couples TRBV7-9 to TRBJ2-7, with a tentative D call TRBD1 (6 bases). Germline V lookup: CDR1 SEHNR, CDR2 FQNEAQ (reference sequence). V was clipped by 5 bases and J by 3 bases, with 17 bases between them. This CDR3 region has 15 residues. The CDR3: CASSGGPTGSYEQYF. CDR3 DNA sequence: TGTGCCAGCAGCGGGGGTCCGACAGGTAGCTACGAGCAGTACTTC.

The chain uses TRBV28 and TRBJ1-1; perhaps TRBD1 as D (6 bases). V was clipped by 6 bases and J by 8 bases, with 16 bases between them. The germline V gene encodes CDR1 MDHEN and CDR2 SYDVKM. The CDR3 loop spans 13 amino acids. The CDR3 DNA is TGTGCCAGCAGCAGCGGACAGATAAAGGAAGCTTTCTTT. Encoded protein: CASSSGQIKEAFF.

The rearrangement links TRBV5-1 to TRBJ2-1; 7 nucleotides match TRBD2. This CDR3 spans 14 amino acids. V shed 0 bases and J 8 bases; nucleotides not matched to a gene: 5. Germline values: CDR1 SGHRS, CDR2 YFSETQ. As DNA, the CDR3 is TGCGCCAGCAGCTTGGTAGCGGGCGCCGATGAGCAGTTCTTC. As protein: CASSLVAGADEQFF. The full variable domain, rest sourced from reference TRBV5-1 and TRBJ2-1, is KAGVTQTPRYLIKTRGQQVTLSCSPISGHRSVSWYQQTPGQGLQFLFEYFSETQRNKGNFPGRFSGRQFSNSRSEMNVSTLELGDSALYLCASSLVAGADEQFFGPGTRLTVL.

The CDR3 DNA follows: TGTGCCAGCACCCCGGACAGGAATAATGAAAAACTGTTTTTT. It encodes CASTPDRNNEKLFF. The gene calls are TRBV7-2 and TRBJ1-4; 7 bases are a match to TRBD1. This CDR3 is built from 14 residues. J was trimmed by 4 bases and V by 7 bases; bases with no gene match: 6. CDR1 and CDR2 (germline): SGHTA, FQGNSA.

The chain carries TRBV6-2 or TRBV6-3 and TRBJ2-3; 7 bases line up with TRBD1. The germline V gene has CDR1 MNHEY and CDR2 SVGEGT. There are 15 residues in the CDR3. After removal of 5 bases from V and 3 bases from J, the junction contained 8 bases not matched to a gene. Written as DNA, the CDR3 is TGTGCCAGCAGTACAGGGGAACCCTCTACAGATACGCAGTATTTT. This translates into CASSTGEPSTDTQYF.

This clone was recorded a few times. V usage is TRBV19 and J usage is TRBJ2-7; the match to TRBD2 covers 8 bases. CDR1 and CDR2 (germline): LNHDA, SQIVND (reference sequence). The CDR3 totals 14 residues. Trimming removed 6 bases from V and 6 bases from J; junction bases left unmatched: 10. DNA of the CDR3: TGTGCCAGTAGACCGGGACTAGAAAGTCTCGAGCAGTACTTC. It encodes CASRPGLESLEQYF.

The chain links TRBV19 to TRBJ1-3; no firm D call. Deletions cut 6 bases from V and 0 bases from J, with 15 bases between. This CDR3 region has 16 residues. Germline CDR1 and CDR2: LNHDA and SQIVND (reference sequence). CDR3 amino acids: CASSPSRHFSGNTIYF. CDR3 sequence (DNA): TGTGCCAGTAGCCCCAGTAGACACTTCTCTGGAAACACCATATATTTT.

This clone was seen more than once but under ten times. The rearrangement joins TRBV18 to TRBJ1-1; 8 positions match TRBD1. With 0 bases clipped from V and 6 bases from J, the junction kept 6 bases outside the gene matches. The CDR3 loop spans 15 amino acids. Germline V CDR1 and CDR2: KGHSH, LQKENI. The CDR3 DNA is TGTGCCAGCTCACCACCGAACAGGGGGGAAGCTGAAGCTTTCTTT. This sequence encodes CASSPPNRGEAEAFF.

The rearrangement joins TRBV7-9 to TRBJ2-7, with 8 bases that match TRBD2. Germline CDR1 is SEHNR and CDR2 is FQNEAQ (reference sequence). The J segment lost 5 bases and the V segment lost 5 bases, leaving 8 bases of the junction unmatched. The length of the CDR3 is 14 residues. The CDR3 here is CASSPWTSSDEQYF. CDR3 nucleotides: TGTGCCAGCAGCCCTTGGACTAGCAGTGACGAGCAGTACTTC.

The chain is built from TRBV7-9 and TRBJ2-2; no clear D. Germline V gene lookup returns CDR1 SEHNR and CDR2 FQNEAQ (reference sequence). The CDR3 sequence is 14 residues long. V dropped 0 bases and J dropped 5 bases, with 7 bases sitting between them. The CDR3 loop reads CASSLASHTGELFF. The CDR3 DNA is TGTGCCAGCAGCTTAGCTTCCCATACCGGGGAGCTGTTTTTT.